This entry concerns a single TCR beta chain. No antigen is known for it. These data are taken from a study of T-cell memory formation after mild COVID-19. Regarding the study as a whole: Clones shrinking between day 15 and 85 showed a balanced CD4/CD8 split, and those that grew later tilted toward CD4+.

With constant-segment primers, 5'RACE yielded cDNA libraries of TCR alpha and TCR beta that carried sample barcodes and UMIs. TCRdb re-analysed the 5' RACE reads in MiXCR, keeping a single row per CDR3 protein. The sample has roughly 620,000 distinct CDR3 sequences; under 20% are singletons. This CDR3 has 14 amino acids. The V and J ends lost 4 bases and 3 bases, in that order; junction bases with no gene match: 3. In germline, CDR1 is MNHEY, CDR2 SMNVEV (reference sequence). Sample: PBMCs or a T cell subset sorted from them (not recorded which). The sequence was obtained from an adult woman who had mild COVID-19 (a few samples of this study predate the infection). Cell type and time point are not known. The J gene is TRBJ2-7, the V gene TRBV27, with 10 bases identical to TRBD2. Written as DNA, the CDR3 is TGTGCCAGCAGTTATACTAGCGGGAACTACGAGCAGTACTTC. It translates to CASSYTSGNYEQYF.